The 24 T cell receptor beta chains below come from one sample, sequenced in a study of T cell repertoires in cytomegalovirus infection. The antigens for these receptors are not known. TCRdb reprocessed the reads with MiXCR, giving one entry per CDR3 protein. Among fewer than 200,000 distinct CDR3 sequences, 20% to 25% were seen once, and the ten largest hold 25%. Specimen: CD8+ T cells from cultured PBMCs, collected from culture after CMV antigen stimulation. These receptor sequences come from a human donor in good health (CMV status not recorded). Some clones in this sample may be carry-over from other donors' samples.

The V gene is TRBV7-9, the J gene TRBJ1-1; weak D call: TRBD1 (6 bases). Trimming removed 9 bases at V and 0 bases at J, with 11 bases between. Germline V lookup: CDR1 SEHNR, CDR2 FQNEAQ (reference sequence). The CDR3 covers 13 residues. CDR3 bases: TGTGCCAGTTCGGGGGCTATGAACACTGAAGCTTTCTTT. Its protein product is CASSGAMNTEAFF.

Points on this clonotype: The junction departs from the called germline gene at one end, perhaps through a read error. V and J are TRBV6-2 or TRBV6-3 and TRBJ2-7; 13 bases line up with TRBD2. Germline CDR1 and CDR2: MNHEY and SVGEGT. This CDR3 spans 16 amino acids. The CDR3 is CDSTSSTSGGIYEQYF. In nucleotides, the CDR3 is TGTGACAGCACCTCATCGACTAGCGGGGGGATCTACGAGCAGTACTTC.

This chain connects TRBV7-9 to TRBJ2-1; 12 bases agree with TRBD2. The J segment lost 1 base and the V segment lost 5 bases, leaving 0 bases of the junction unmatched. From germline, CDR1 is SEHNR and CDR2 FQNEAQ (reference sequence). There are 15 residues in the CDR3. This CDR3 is CASSTSGRSYNEQFF. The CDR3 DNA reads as TGTGCCAGCAGCACTAGCGGGAGGTCCTACAATGAGCAGTTCTTC.

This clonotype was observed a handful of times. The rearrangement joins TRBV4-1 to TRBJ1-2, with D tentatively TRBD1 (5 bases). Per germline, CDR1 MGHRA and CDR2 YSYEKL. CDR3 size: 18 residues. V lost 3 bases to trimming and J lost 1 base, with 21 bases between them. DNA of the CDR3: TGCGCCAGCAGCCAGACAGCCCCCGCCAGACTTGATAACTATGGCTACACCTTC. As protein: CASSQTAPARLDNYGYTF.

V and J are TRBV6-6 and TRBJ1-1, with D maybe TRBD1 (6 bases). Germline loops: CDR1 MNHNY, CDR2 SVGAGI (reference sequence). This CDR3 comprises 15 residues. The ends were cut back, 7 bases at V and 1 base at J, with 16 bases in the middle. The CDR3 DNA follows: TGTGCCAGCAATAGGGGGGCCACAGGGAACACTGAAGCTTTCTTT. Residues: CASNRGATGNTEAFF.

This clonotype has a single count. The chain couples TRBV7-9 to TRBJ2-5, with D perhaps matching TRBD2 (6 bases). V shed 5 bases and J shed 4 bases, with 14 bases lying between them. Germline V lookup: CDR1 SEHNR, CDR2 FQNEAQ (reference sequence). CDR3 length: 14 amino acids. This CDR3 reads CASSGRGATETQYF. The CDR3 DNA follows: TGTGCCAGCAGCGGGCGGGGAGCCACAGAGACCCAGTACTTC.

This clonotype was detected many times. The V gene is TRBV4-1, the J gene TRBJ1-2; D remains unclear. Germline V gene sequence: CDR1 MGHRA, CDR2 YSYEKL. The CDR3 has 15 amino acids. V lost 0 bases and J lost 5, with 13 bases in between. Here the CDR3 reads CASSQDSGLSYGYTF. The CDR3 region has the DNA TGCGCCAGCAGCCAAGACTCAGGTTTATCGTATGGCTACACCTTC.

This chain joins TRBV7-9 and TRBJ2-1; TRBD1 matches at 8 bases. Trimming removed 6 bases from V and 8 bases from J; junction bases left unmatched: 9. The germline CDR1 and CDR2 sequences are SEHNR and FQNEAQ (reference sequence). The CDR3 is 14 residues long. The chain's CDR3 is CASSPRTGIDEQFF. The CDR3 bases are TGTGCCAGCAGTCCCCGGACAGGGATCGATGAGCAGTTCTTC. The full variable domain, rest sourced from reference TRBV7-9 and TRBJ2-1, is DTGVSQNPRHKITKRGQNVTFRCDPISEHNRLYWYRQTLGQGPEFLTYFQNEAQLEKSRLLSDRFSAERPKGSFSTLEIQRTEQGDSAMYLCASSPRTGIDEQFFGPGTRLTVL.

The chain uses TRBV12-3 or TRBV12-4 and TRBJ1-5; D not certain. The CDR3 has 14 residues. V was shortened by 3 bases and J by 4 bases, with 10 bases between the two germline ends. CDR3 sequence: CASSFGVGNQPQHF. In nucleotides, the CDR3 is TGTGCCAGCAGTTTCGGGGTGGGGAATCAGCCCCAGCATTTT.

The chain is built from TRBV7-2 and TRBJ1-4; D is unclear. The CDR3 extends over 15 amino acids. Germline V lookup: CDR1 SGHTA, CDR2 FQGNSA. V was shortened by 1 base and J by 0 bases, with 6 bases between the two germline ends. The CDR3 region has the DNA TGTGCCAGCAGCTTAGGGGCCTCAACTAATGAAAAACTGTTTTTT. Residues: CASSLGASTNEKLFF.

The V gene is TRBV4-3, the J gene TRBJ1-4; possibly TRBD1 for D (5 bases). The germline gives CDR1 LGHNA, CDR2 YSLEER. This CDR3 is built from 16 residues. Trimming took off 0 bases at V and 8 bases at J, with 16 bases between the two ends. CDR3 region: CASSQDRTPKGEKLFF. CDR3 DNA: TGCGCCAGCAGCCAAGATAGGACACCGAAGGGGGAAAAACTGTTTTTT.

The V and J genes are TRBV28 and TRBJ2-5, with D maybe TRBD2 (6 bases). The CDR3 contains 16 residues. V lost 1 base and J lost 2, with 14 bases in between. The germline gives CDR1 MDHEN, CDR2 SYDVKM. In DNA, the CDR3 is TGTGCCAGCAGTTTATCCGCGGGGAGCACTCAAGAGACCCAGTACTTC. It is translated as CASSLSAGSTQETQYF. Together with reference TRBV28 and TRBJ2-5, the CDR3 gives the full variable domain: DVKVTQSSRYLVKRTGEKVFLECVQDMDHENMFWYRQDPGLGLRLIYFSYDVKMKEKGDIPEGYSVSREKKERFSLILESASTNQTSMYLCASSLSAGSTQETQYFGPGTRLLVL.

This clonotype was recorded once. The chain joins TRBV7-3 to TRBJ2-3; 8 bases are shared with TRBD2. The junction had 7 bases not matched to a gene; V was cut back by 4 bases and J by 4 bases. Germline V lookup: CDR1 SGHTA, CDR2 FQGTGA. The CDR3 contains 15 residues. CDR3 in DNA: TGTGCCAGCAGCTCCTCGGGGGGGAGGTCAGATACGCAGTATTTT. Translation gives CASSSSGGRSDTQYF.

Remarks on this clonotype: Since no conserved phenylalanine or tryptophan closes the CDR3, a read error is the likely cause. The CDR3 spells CATSAPPGTGADTGELFL. DNA of the CDR3: TGTGCCACCAGTGCCCCCCCCGGGACAGGGGCTGACACCGGGGAGCTGTTTTTA. The chain combines TRBV24-1 with TRBJ2-2; 10 bases are shared with TRBD1. Germline loops: CDR1 KGHDR, CDR2 SFDVKD. This CDR3 is 18 amino acids long. V trimming: 5 bases; J trimming: 3 bases; junction bases outside the gene matches: 11.

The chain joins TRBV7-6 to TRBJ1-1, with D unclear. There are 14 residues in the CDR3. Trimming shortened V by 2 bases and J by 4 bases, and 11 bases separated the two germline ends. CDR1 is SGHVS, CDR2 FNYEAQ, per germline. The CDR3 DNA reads TGTGCCAGCAGCTTAACACCAGACCTCACTGAAGCTTTCTTT. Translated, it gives CASSLTPDLTEAFF. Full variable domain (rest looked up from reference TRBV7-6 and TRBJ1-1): GAGVSQSPRYKVTKRGQDVALRCDPISGHVSLYWYRQALGQGPEFLTYFNYEAQQDKSGLPNDRFSAERPEGSISTLTIQRTEQRDSAMYRCASSLTPDLTEAFFGQGTRLTVV.

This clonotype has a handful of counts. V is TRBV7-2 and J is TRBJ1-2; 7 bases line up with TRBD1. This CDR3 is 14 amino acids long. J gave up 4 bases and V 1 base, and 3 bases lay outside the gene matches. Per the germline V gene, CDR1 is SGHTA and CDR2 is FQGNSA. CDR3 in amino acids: CASSLGDSGYGYTF. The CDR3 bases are TGTGCCAGCAGCTTAGGGGACAGCGGCTATGGCTACACCTTC.

The CDR3 sequence: CASSETFTNEKLFF. The CDR3 DNA follows: TGTGCCAGCAGCGAGACCTTTACTAATGAAAAACTGTTTTTT. The chain uses TRBV7-9 and TRBJ1-4; D is undetermined. CDR1 is SEHNR and CDR2 is FQNEAQ in the germline V gene (reference sequence). V dropped 5 bases and J dropped 2 bases, with 9 bases sitting between them. The CDR3 sequence is 14 residues long.

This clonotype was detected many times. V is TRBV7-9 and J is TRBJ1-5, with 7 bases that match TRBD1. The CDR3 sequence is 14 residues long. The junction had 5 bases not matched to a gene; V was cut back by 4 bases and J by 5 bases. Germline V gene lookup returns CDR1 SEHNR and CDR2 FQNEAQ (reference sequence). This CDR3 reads CASSSIDRDQPQHF. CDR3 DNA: TGTGCCAGCAGCTCAATAGACAGGGATCAGCCCCAGCATTTT.

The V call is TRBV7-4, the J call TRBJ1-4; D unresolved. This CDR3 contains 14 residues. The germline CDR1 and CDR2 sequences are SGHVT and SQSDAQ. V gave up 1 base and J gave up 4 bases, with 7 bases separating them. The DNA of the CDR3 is TGTGCCAGCAGCTTAGAACGGGTTAATGAAAAACTGTTTTTT. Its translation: CASSLERVNEKLFF.

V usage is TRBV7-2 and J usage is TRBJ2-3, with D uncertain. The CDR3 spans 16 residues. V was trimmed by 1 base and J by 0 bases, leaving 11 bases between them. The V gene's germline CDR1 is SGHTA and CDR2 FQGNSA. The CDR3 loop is CASSLGASFSTDTQYF. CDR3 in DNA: TGTGCCAGCAGCTTAGGAGCGTCGTTTAGCACAGATACGCAGTATTTT.

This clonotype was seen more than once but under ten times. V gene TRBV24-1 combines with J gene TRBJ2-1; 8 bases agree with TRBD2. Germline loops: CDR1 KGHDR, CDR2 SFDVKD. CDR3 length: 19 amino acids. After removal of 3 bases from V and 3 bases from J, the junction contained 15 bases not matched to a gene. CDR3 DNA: TGTGCCACCAGTGATGGGAAAACCGCGGGGGGTCCGAACTACAATGAGCAGTTCTTC. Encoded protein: CATSDGKTAGGPNYNEQFF.

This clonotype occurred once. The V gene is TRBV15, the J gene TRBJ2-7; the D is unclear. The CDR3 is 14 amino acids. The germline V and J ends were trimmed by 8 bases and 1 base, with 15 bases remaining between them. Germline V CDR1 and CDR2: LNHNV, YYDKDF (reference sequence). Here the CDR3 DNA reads TGTGCCACCGGGGTACCATTGGCGTCCTACGAGCAGTACTTC. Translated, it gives CATGVPLASYEQYF.

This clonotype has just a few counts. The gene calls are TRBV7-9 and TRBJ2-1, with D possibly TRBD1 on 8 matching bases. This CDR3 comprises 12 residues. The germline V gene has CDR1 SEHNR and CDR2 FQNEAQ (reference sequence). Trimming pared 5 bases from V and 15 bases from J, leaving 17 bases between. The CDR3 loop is CASSPAGTGGFF. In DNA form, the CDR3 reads TGTGCCAGCAGCCCAGCGGGGACAGGAGGGTTCTTC.

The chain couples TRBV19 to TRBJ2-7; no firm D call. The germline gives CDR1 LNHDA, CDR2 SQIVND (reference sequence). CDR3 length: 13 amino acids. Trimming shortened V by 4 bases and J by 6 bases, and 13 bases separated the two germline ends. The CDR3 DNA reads TGTGCCAGTAGTACATCCGCTTTTCCCGAGCAGTACTTC. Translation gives CASSTSAFPEQYF.